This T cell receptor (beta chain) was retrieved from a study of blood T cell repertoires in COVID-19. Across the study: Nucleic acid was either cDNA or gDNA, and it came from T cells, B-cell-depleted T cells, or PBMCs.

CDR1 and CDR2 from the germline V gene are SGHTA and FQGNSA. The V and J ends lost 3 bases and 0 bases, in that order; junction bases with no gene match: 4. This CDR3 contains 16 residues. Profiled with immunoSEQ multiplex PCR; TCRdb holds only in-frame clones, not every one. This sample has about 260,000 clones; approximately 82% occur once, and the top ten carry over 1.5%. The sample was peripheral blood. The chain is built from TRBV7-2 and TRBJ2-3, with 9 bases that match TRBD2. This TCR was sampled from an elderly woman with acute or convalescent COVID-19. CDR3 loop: CASSFLGLASTDTQYF. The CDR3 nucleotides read TGTGCCAGCAGCTTTTTGGGACTAGCTAGCACAGATACGCAGTATTTT.